This T cell receptor beta chain was sequenced for a study of shared clonotypes between healthy human individuals (dated by TCRdb to the early 2020s). At the level of the whole study: The cohort comprised two women and a few men aged 18 to 49 years. For each donor, CD4 naive and CD4 memory were each given three plates, CD8 naive was given two plates, and CD8 memory was given one plate. To estimate repertoire size and how much clonotypes are shared between individuals, the study performed deep sequencing of blood TCR repertoires from five healthy adults. To increase sequencing depth and limit assay-specific biases, different laboratories used diverse techniques to prepare libraries and sequence TCR repertoires. Each donor's leukapheresis produced roughly between roughly 0.85 and 10 billion PBMCs.

CD8 naive samples were obtained by positive selection for CCR7 among CD45RO-negative cells, yielding a CD45RA+CCR7+ population from which TemRA cells were excluded. Donors were healthy HIV-negative adults with no recently reported acute infections or vaccinations. All donors were Caucasian adults living in Nashville, Tennessee, USA. Blood was collected by leukapheresis, and PBMCs were isolated by Ficoll-Histopaque density gradient centrifugation and then cryopreserved in liquid nitrogen vapor phase. Purity and quantity of every magnetically sorted T cell population were checked by analytical flow cytometry. Genomic DNA was isolated from each sorted fraction and quantified by UV absorbance on a Nanodrop 2000c. A single count supports this clone. What antigen it recognizes has not been identified. Qualities for individual bases were not recorded, and no much larger clone is one base off. General study outcomes and caveats: Larger estimated clonotype richness was generally found for naive subsets than for memory subsets. Higher generation probabilities were observed for clonotypes shared by all four sorted-subset donors than for non-shared clonotypes. Sampling was limited to blood, and TCR repertoires in tissue likely differ from TCR repertoires in blood. Pairwise subsampling indicated that sequencing depth was expected to affect the degree of clonotype sharing among donors. The small number of donors limited the genetic and exposure-history diversity represented. Incomplete sequencing was indicated by rarefaction of sorted-subset datasets, despite the large sequencing depth. When a handful of donors were compared, the shared fraction of clonotypes was about 5.2% for naive CD4, 3.5% for naive CD8, 2% to 2.5% for memory CD4, and 0.35% to 0.4% for memory CD8.

TCR CDR3 regions were amplified from genomic DNA by multiplex PCR using the deep immunoSEQ assay. Extracted genomic DNA from each cell subset was distributed evenly across all wells of several immunoSEQ 96-well plates, and each plate was treated as a replicate. For sorted subsets, around 0.2 ug of genomic DNA, equivalent to 25,000 to 35,000 T cell genomes, went into each replicate PCR. The purified libraries were quantified using a Qubit 3.0 fluorometer, sized with a Bioanalyzer 2100, and then quantified again using the KAPA Library Quantification kit. Every immunoSEQ 96-well plate was sequenced on a separate single-read 150-cycle Illumina NextSeq 550 flow cell. Per the source publication's procedure: Because the immunoSEQ output included only junctional sequences and no quality scores, the filtering could not be the same as the filtering used for full-length reads. Sequences were annotated with PyIR, a Python wrapper for IgBLAST v1.9, and V/J genes and CDR3 were assigned using IMGT germline references. Any read was removed if the V/J assignment was weak (E-value above 1e-6), the CDR3 was missing, or the read contained stop codons, out-of-frame junctions, or ambiguous translated residues. V3J clonotypes were defined as sequences sharing an identical inferred V gene, J gene, and CDR3 amino acid sequence. Percentage overlap between repertoires was calculated by dividing the number of shared unique clonotypes by the size of the smaller repertoire. RTK rarefaction, the Chao1 estimator, and Recon v2.1 estimates of unobserved clonotypes were used to assess repertoire richness. Generation probabilities were computed with OLGA for all TCRbeta clonotypes obtained by the gDNA method from several donors. As stored in TCRdb, this immuneACCESS dataset retains in-frame rearrangements with V and J assigned. A fraction of the clones does not appear; measured against another copy, unresolved V genes explain less than half of the discrepancy, and the remainder lacks a known reason. That table gives V, J and clone size, and the DNA gave D and trimming. This sample gives hundreds of thousands of clones in total; about 95% of them show up just once. In total, the top ten clones hold approximately 0.1% of the sample.

The origin of this receptor is a woman in her 30s in good health. Sequencing was performed on naive CD8+ T cells sorted from blood. The sample's cell subset or site label, in plain terms: CD45RA+CCR7+.

The DNA reads TGTGCCAGCAGTCCCAGGAGCGGGAGGTCCTACAATGAGCAGTTCTTC. It specifies CASSPRSGRSYNEQFF. The receptor chain draws on TRBV27 and TRBJ2-1; 9 of the junction bases match TRBD2. For this chain, trimming is 5 bases at the V end and 1 base at the J end, and the number of junction bases without a gene match is 6. Looking up the germline V gene (reference sequence) yields CDR1 MNHEY and CDR2 SMNVEV. Measured from the cysteine to the phenylalanine, the CDR3 is 16 residues long. Solely the CDR3 DNA is kept, with 48 bases framed from the first base.